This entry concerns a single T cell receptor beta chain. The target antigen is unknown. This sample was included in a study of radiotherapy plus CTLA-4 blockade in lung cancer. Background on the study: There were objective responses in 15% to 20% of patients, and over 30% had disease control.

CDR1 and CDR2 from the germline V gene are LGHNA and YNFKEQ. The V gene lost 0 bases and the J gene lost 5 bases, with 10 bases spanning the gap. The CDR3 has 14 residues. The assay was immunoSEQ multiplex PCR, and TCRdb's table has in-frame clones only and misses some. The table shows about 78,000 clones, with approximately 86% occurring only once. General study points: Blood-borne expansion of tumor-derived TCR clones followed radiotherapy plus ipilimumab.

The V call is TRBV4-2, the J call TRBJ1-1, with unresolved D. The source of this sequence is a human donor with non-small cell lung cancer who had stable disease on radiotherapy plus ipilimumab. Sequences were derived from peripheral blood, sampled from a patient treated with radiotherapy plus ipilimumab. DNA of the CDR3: TGTGCCAGCAGCCAAGACCGGGGTCATACTGAAGCTTTCTTT. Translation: CASSQDRGHTEAFF.